What follows is one TCR beta chain and its context. What it binds is unknown. V dropped 6 bases and J dropped 2; count of bases not matched to a gene: 4. The CDR3 extends over 16 amino acids. This entry belongs to a study of CD8 T cells in ankylosing spondylitis. General observations from the study: It appeared that ankylosing spondylitis blood was characterized by a TCR beta motif of several highly homologous variants. Researchers report that disease-linked clones proved CD8+ and relatively rare in peripheral blood.

TCRdb processed the 5' RACE reads anew with MiXCR; each CDR3 protein has one entry. The sample consists of some 300,000 distinct CDR3 sequences, less than 25% of them appearing once. The clonotype comes from a female donor with ankylosing spondylitis or in good health (not recorded which). The rearrangement uses TRBV12-3 or TRBV12-4 and TRBJ2-6; TRBD2 matches 10 bases. Sample: blood, either unsorted or a sorted T cell fraction (not recorded which). CDR3 sequence: CASRSSGGTGANVLTF. CDR3 coding DNA: TGTGCCAGCAGGTCTAGCGGGGGAACTGGGGCCAACGTCCTGACTTTC.